These 22 T cell receptor beta chains were all obtained from the same sample, sequenced in a study of cytomegalovirus exposure and HLA in healthy donors. PCR primers comprised 60 Vbeta and 13 Jbeta primers. The data were produced by immunoSEQ multiplex PCR, yet TCRdb's version contains in-frame clones alone and is incomplete. The sample lists more than 140,000 clones; around four fifths were seen once. Sequenced material: PBMCs. The receptor source for this set is a woman in her forties in good health and CMV-seronegative.

This clone was seen a handful of times. The rearrangement uses TRBV27 and TRBJ1-5; perhaps TRBD1 as D (6 bases). Between the trimmed V and J ends, which lost 6 bases and 3 bases, there was a span of 12 bases. The CDR3 loop spans 14 amino acids. Germline CDR1 MNHEY, CDR2 SMNVEV (reference sequence). CDR3 DNA: TGTGCCAGCAGGCCGCAGGGGCTCAATCAGCCCCAGCATTTT. This codes for CASRPQGLNQPQHF.

This clone was detected only once. The rearrangement uses TRBV6-1 and TRBJ2-3; TRBD2 aligns across 10 bases. The CDR3 is 17 residues long. CDR1 and CDR2 from the germline V gene are MNHNS and SASEGT. Trimming cost V 0 bases and J 6 bases; bases outside gene matches: 9. As DNA, the CDR3 is TGTGCCAGCAGTGAAGCGGAACTAGCGGGAAGTTGGGATACGCAGTATTTT. Its translation is CASSEAELAGSWDTQYF.

The V gene is TRBV20-1, the J gene TRBJ2-1, with a tentative D call TRBD2 (5 bases). Trimming cost V 6 bases and J 7 bases, with 10 bases left between them. This CDR3 is 11 amino acids long. Germline-derived CDR1 and CDR2 are DFQATT and SNEGSKA (reference sequence). The CDR3 region has the DNA TGCAGTGCCCAACTAGAGAATGAGCAGTTCTTC. This sequence encodes CSAQLENEQFF.

The V gene is TRBV10-1, the J gene TRBJ2-7; TRBD1 matches at 9 bases. CDR1 is WNHNN and CDR2 is SYGVQD in the germline V gene (reference sequence). V trimming: 6 bases; J trimming: 5 bases; junction bases outside the gene matches: 14. The CDR3 length is 16 residues. The CDR3: CASSRFIGQGRNEQYF. The DNA for the CDR3 is TGCGCCAGCAGCCGATTTATAGGACAGGGGCGGAACGAGCAGTACTTC.

This clone came up a few times. The chain links TRBV6-4 to TRBJ2-3; 13 nucleotides align to TRBD2. Trimming removed 5 bases from V and 3 bases from J; junction bases left unmatched: 2. CDR1 and CDR2 from the germline V gene are MRHNA and SNTAGT. The CDR3 contains 15 residues. CDR3 amino acids: CASSRTSGSTDTQYF. The CDR3 DNA follows: TGTGCCAGCAGTCGGACTAGCGGGAGTACAGATACGCAGTATTTT.

The genes are TRBV7-2 and TRBJ1-4; unclear D gene. The CDR3 has 14 amino acids. The V and J ends lost 6 bases and 5 bases respectively, with 13 bases between them. The germline V gene encodes CDR1 SGHTA and CDR2 FQGNSA. The CDR3 nucleotides are TGTGCCAGCAGTCTAGCGTCGGGAAATGAAAAACTGTTTTTT. This encodes CASSLASGNEKLFF.

The CDR3 DNA reads TGTGCCAGCAGTTCACAGGGGGCGCCAGGAGATACGCAGTATTTT. Its protein is CASSSQGAPGDTQYF. This chain joins TRBV7-9 and TRBJ2-3, with 9 bases lining up with TRBD1. The CDR3 has 15 residues. Losses at the gene ends were 6 bases for V and 5 bases for J; bases not matched to a gene: 9. Germline V gives CDR1 SEHNR, CDR2 FQNEAQ (reference sequence).

This chain links TRBV5-4 with TRBJ1-1; D is uncertain. There are 13 residues in the CDR3. CDR1 is SGHNT and CDR2 is YYREEE in the germline V gene (reference sequence). V was shortened by 3 bases and J by 3 bases, with 9 bases between the two germline ends. The DNA for the CDR3 is TGTGCCAGCAGCTCCCCATCGGACACTGAAGCTTTCTTT. This sequence encodes CASSSPSDTEAFF.

This chain uses TRBV18 with TRBJ2-1, with TRBD2 as a possible D gene (6 bases). CDR1 is KGHSH, CDR2 LQKENI, per germline. V was cut by 6 bases and J by 9 bases, with 15 bases left in between. The CDR3 contains 13 residues. For the CDR3, the DNA is TGTGCCAGCTCCGGAGGGAGCTTTGGTGAGCAGTTCTTC. It translates to CASSGGSFGEQFF.

This chain connects TRBV4-3 to TRBJ2-5, with D possibly matching TRBD2 (6 bases). Between the trimmed V and J ends, which lost 1 base and 4 bases, there was a span of 13 bases. Looked up from germline, CDR1 is LGHNA and CDR2 is YSLEER. The CDR3 runs to 15 residues. The CDR3, as DNA: TGCGCCAGCAGCCAAGCGTGGGACGGGAGAGAGACCCAGTACTTC. Its protein product is CASSQAWDGRETQYF.

The chain recombines TRBV19 with TRBJ2-5; 8 bases are a match to TRBD1. V gave up 8 bases and J gave up 3 bases; unmatched junction bases: 11. Per germline, CDR1 LNHDA and CDR2 SQIVND (reference sequence). The CDR3 length is 15 residues. The CDR3 DNA sequence: TGTGCCAGTCGCCTCAGGGGGCGTGATGAAGAGACCCAGTACTTC. This codes for CASRLRGRDEETQYF. The complete variable domain, with remaining parts taken from reference TRBV19 and TRBJ2-5, reads DGGITQSPKYLFRKEGQNVTLSCEQNLNHDAMYWYRQDPGQGLRLIYYSQIVNDFQKGDIAEGYSVSREKKESFPLTVTSAQKNPTAFYLCASRLRGRDEETQYFGPGTRLLVL.

The chain recombines TRBV7-2 with TRBJ2-5; 12 nucleotides match TRBD2. Germline V lookup: CDR1 SGHTA, CDR2 FQGNSA. The CDR3 runs 15 residues. The V and J ends lost 4 bases and 3 bases, in that order; junction bases with no gene match: 3. The CDR3 sequence: CASSYRTSGKETQYF. In nucleotides, the CDR3 is TGTGCCAGCAGCTACCGGACTAGCGGGAAAGAGACCCAGTACTTC.

This clone showed up just once. CDR3 nucleotide sequence: TGTGCCAGTAGTGGGGGCGGGGACAGCTTGTTTGACGAGCAGTACTTC. This encodes CASSGGGDSLFDEQYF. The chain combines TRBV19 with TRBJ2-7; maybe TRBD1 (7 bases). V lost 5 bases to trimming and J lost 5 bases, with 22 bases between them. The length of the CDR3 is 16 residues. Germline V gene lookup returns CDR1 LNHDA and CDR2 SQIVND (reference sequence). The variable domain in full, completed from reference TRBV19 and TRBJ2-7, reads DGGITQSPKYLFRKEGQNVTLSCEQNLNHDAMYWYRQDPGQGLRLIYYSQIVNDFQKGDIAEGYSVSREKKESFPLTVTSAQKNPTAFYLCASSGGGDSLFDEQYFGPGTRLTVT.

This chain connects TRBV28 to TRBJ2-7; maybe TRBD2 (6 bases). V lost 2 bases and J lost 2, with 13 bases in between. This CDR3 has 15 amino acids. Germline lookup yields CDR1 MDHEN and CDR2 SYDVKM. DNA for the CDR3: TGTGCCAGCAGTTTAAACGGGAGAGGACCCTACGAGCAGTACTTC. Translated, it gives CASSLNGRGPYEQYF.

The chain couples TRBV28 to TRBJ2-7, with 11 bases identical to TRBD2. CDR1 is MDHEN and CDR2 is SYDVKM in the germline V gene. Trimming cost V 6 bases and J 4 bases; bases outside gene matches: 11. CDR3 length equals 16 residues. The CDR3 here is CASSQLLAGEGYEQYF. CDR3 nucleotides: TGTGCCAGCAGCCAATTACTAGCGGGAGAGGGATACGAGCAGTACTTC.

With respect to this clone: The sample carries other DNA sequences with the same CDR3. The V gene is TRBV27, the J gene TRBJ1-2, with TRBD1 as a possible D gene (5 bases). CDR3 length equals 14 residues. Germline V gives CDR1 MNHEY, CDR2 SMNVEV (reference sequence). V was trimmed by 7 bases and J by 2 bases, leaving 14 bases between them. In DNA, the CDR3 is TGTGCCAGCACCTCTCGGGGGGTAAACTATGGCTACACCTTC. Its protein product is CASTSRGVNYGYTF.

The rearrangement links TRBV18 to TRBJ2-1, with 12 bases identical to TRBD2. This CDR3 spans 15 amino acids. V lost 4 bases and J lost 7; bases outside the gene matches: 5. Germline loops: CDR1 KGHSH, CDR2 LQKENI. CDR3 sequence (DNA): TGTGCCAGCTCACAGCTAGCGGGAGGGGGTAATGAGCAGTTCTTC. This codes for CASSQLAGGGNEQFF. Full variable domain (missing parts from reference TRBV18 and TRBJ2-1): NAGVMQNPRHLVRRRGQEARLRCSPMKGHSHVYWYRQLPEEGLKFMVYLQKENIIDESGMPKERFSAEFPKEGPSILRIQQVVRGDSAAYFCASSQLAGGGNEQFFGPGTRLTVL.

CDR3 loop: CASSIVTGSYEQYF. The CDR3 DNA reads TGTGCCAGTAGTATTGTGACAGGGTCCTACGAGCAGTACTTC. This chain connects TRBV19 to TRBJ2-7; 7 nucleotides agree with TRBD1. Trimming removed 3 bases from V and 1 base from J; junction bases left unmatched: 3. Per germline, CDR1 LNHDA and CDR2 SQIVND (reference sequence). The CDR3 has 14 residues.

The genes are TRBV5-8 and TRBJ2-7; TRBD1 agrees at 10 bases. This CDR3 contains 15 residues. The germline V gene encodes CDR1 SGHTS and CDR2 YDEGEE. Trimming at V came to 2 bases and at J to 3 bases, leaving 5 bases not matched to a gene. DNA for the CDR3: TGTGCCAGCAGCTTATCGGGGACAGGGGACTACGAGCAGTACTTC. It is translated as CASSLSGTGDYEQYF.

The J gene is TRBJ2-7, the V gene TRBV13, with 9 bases fitting TRBD1. J was trimmed by 7 bases and V by 5 bases; bases with no gene match: 9. This CDR3 comprises 14 residues. Germline V gene data show CDR1 as PRHDT and CDR2 as FYEKMQ (reference sequence). The DNA of the CDR3 is TGTGCCAGCAGCGGACAGGGGAATATCAGGGAGCAGTACTTC. Translating gives CASSGQGNIREQYF.

V is TRBV5-1 and J is TRBJ2-7; TRBD1 agrees at 9 bases. CDR3 size: 14 residues. Germline CDR1 SGHRS, CDR2 YFSETQ. Trimming removed 4 bases from V and 6 bases from J; junction bases left unmatched: 8. The DNA of the CDR3 is TGCGCCAGCAGCCGGCTGGGACAGGGATCCGAGCAGTACTTC. Amino acids: CASSRLGQGSEQYF. The entire variable domain, with the rest obtained from reference TRBV5-1 and TRBJ2-7, is as follows: KAGVTQTPRYLIKTRGQQVTLSCSPISGHRSVSWYQQTPGQGLQFLFEYFSETQRNKGNFPGRFSGRQFSNSRSEMNVSTLELGDSALYLCASSRLGQGSEQYFGPGTRLTVT.

The V gene is TRBV5-4, the J gene TRBJ2-3; tentatively, D is TRBD2 (5 bases). CDR1 and CDR2 from the germline V gene are SGHNT and YYREEE (reference sequence). The CDR3 extends over 13 amino acids. The ends were cut back, 4 bases at V and 3 bases at J, with 9 bases in the middle. The CDR3 region has the DNA TGTGCCAGCAGCGACCCGGGGACAGATACGCAGTATTTT. This encodes CASSDPGTDTQYF.